This T cell receptor (beta chain) was recovered during a study of regulatory T cells in long-lasting Graves disease (dated by TCRdb to the early 2020s). General notes on the study: Antithyroid drugs had been taken for less than 3 months by newly diagnosed Graves' disease patients. This study used TCR sequencing and RNA sequencing of peripheral blood to compare persistent Graves' disease patients against newly diagnosed Graves' disease patients. A total of 33 samples underwent TCR sequencing: around 13 from persistent and about 20 from newly diagnosed Graves' disease patients. The study was registered as a clinical trial and conducted in China.

Library preparation employed multiplex PCR. The sequencer listed for this sample is Illumina HiSeq 4000. iRepertoire HTBI primers and Arm-PCR amplification of CDR3 regions were used to construct TCR beta libraries. Gel purification was performed on PCR products prior to sequencing. The paper's data handling went like this. Across samples, about 64 TRBV and 13 to 15 TRBJ segments were identified and used for gene usage analysis of CDR3 amino acid clonotypes. COPE and FqMerger were used to merge the filtered high-quality paired reads into contigs. BLAST was used to align contigs to the IMGT TRBV, TRBD and TRBJ reference genes, and CDR3 was defined following IMGT. Any clonotype with a frequency above 0.1% was counted as a highly expanded clone. Shannon entropy was used to measure repertoire diversity, and the Gini coefficient was used to measure V-J evenness. A clonotype was considered public if more than one individual shared it. TCRdb reanalyzed the raw reads on its own, using fastp at Q25 for trimming and MiXCR for clone calling, and kept in-frame beta chains. Rows merge per CDR3 protein into single entries with the most common DNA and genes. These V and J calls rely on TCRdb rather than the paper's analysis. The sample table lists about 450,000 distinct CDR3 sequences, less than 20% of them with a count of one. The top ten clones comprise about 10% of the sample.

What the time point label conveys for this sample: newly diagnosed GD, antithyroid drugs for less than 3 months. For both TCR sequencing and RNA sequencing, RNA was extracted from PBMCs in TRIzol. The diagnosis of Graves' disease followed American Thyroid Association guidelines. The patients came from an endocrinology department in Xi'an, China. Each patient gave 7 to 9.5 milliliters of peripheral blood, collected in an EDTA anticoagulant tube. Ficoll Paque Plus density gradient separation was used to isolate PBMCs, and no further T cell sorting was performed. An Agilent 2100 Bioanalyzer and agarose gel were used to check RNA quality, and a NanoDrop 2000 was used to measure RNA concentration. This clonotype was detected ten times or more. Its antigen is unknown. No base qualities exist here, and no much larger clone lies one base off it. The research as a whole found: Only the TCR beta chain was sequenced and analyzed. Because the primary lesion, thyroid tissue, could not be accessed, the study looked at peripheral blood alone. As a limitation, the authors acknowledged that the small sample size may reduce accuracy. Persistent Graves' disease patients showed lower TCR Shannon entropy and fewer highly expanded clones than newly diagnosed patients, suggesting clonal expansion. Persistent disease showed preferential use of TRBV28, TRBJ1-2 and TRBJ2-5, whereas newly diagnosed disease favored TRBV20-1 and TRBJ2-1. Patients with persistent disease shared more public clonotypes (over 2,500) than newly diagnosed patients did (more than 900).

Counted from cysteine to phenylalanine, this CDR3 has 15 amino acids. The CDR3 DNA has 45 bases and is translated from base 1. V is reduced by 1 base and J by 8 bases, leaving a spacing of 14 bases between them. From the germline V gene, CDR1 is KGHSH and CDR2 is LQKENI. These data were also reused for a study on T cells in Graves' hyperthyroidism and ophthalmopathy. As noted in the second study: Stable Graves' hyperthyroidism was defined as no progression to ophthalmopathy during 18 months of follow-up. Hyperthyroidism patients were newly diagnosed, with disease duration under 2 months, and aged 18 to 65 years. Any patient with an uncontrolled infection, another autoimmune disease, pregnancy or lactation was excluded. Diagnoses were established on the basis of clinical symptoms, serum thyroxine and TRAb, thyroid ultrasound, and orbital computed tomography. The first round of RT-PCR for the TCR CDR3 was performed with the HTBI primer set and the Qiagen OneStep RT-PCR kit. Most expanded thyroid clonotypes (frequency above 0.001) were also found in blood, which suggests that blood repertoires may mirror thyroid immune responses. In cross-validation, a model built on a 13 V-J signature told ophthalmopathy apart from stable hyperthyroidism with 85% to 90% sensitivity and 81% to 82% specificity, and in testing the same model reached 80%/75%. In validation, the model predicted progression to ophthalmopathy a median of about 6 months before onset, with 70% to 71% sensitivity and 72.22% specificity. To identify distinguishing TCR V-J signatures, a discovery cohort of 90 to 100 patients was used, comprising 40 to 45 with Graves' ophthalmopathy and some 60 with stable Graves' hyperthyroidism. Prospective prediction of ophthalmopathy was tested in an independent validation cohort of 18 to 20 hyperthyroidism patients and roughly 16 patients who later progressed to ophthalmopathy. The roughly 91 discovery patients were randomly split 7:3 into training and test sets. Thyroid tissue and blood T-cell repertoires from more than 5 Graves' hyperthyroidism patients were also compared in the study. After blood sampling, hyperthyroidism patients were treated with methimazole at a starting dose of 30 mg daily, and ophthalmopathy patients were treated with high-dose intravenous methylprednisolone. Libraries were constructed in a second round of multiplex PCR, after which size selection and purification were performed. Libraries were sequenced paired-end with 100 bp reads on an Illumina HiSeq2000. Raw data were processed with SOAPnuke, discarding reads with adapters, uncalled bases, mean Phred below 15, or no exact constant-primer or identifier match. High-quality paired reads were merged with COPE v1.2.5, and unique nucleotide sequences were defined as clonotypes. Clonotypes were aligned to IMGT TRBV, TRBD and TRBJ reference segments using MiTCR v1.1. Only V-J combinations with frequency above 0.0001, covering 99% to 99.2% of repertoires, were analysed. The TCS score was defined as the ratio of F50 (clonal expansion) to E x V (chaos), calculated using BLOSUM62-based TCRdist between CDR3 peptides within each V-J. Welch's t-statistics and random forest reduced 450 to 600 V-J features to about 12, which were used in a naive Bayes classifier (R e1071). No statistical method was used to fix the sample size in advance, and group allocation was not hidden from the investigators. According to the paper, TCR Vbeta CDR3 sequencing was carried out on approximately 140 peripheral blood samples, which came from 40 to 45 ophthalmopathy, fewer than 80 hyperthyroidism and 17 progressor patients.

This chain is built from TRBV18 and TRBJ1-4, with the D gene call left open. This sequence was found in a woman between 25 and 40 years old with Graves disease. Donor details come from another sample of the same person, matched by shared clones. Here the sequenced sample was peripheral blood mononuclear cells (PBMCs), taken at new diagnosis, from a patient treated with antithyroid drugs. The CDR3 region: CASSPQEGSGEKLFF. The nucleotides are TGTGCCAGCTCACCACAGGAAGGGTCCGGGGAAAAACTGTTTTTT.